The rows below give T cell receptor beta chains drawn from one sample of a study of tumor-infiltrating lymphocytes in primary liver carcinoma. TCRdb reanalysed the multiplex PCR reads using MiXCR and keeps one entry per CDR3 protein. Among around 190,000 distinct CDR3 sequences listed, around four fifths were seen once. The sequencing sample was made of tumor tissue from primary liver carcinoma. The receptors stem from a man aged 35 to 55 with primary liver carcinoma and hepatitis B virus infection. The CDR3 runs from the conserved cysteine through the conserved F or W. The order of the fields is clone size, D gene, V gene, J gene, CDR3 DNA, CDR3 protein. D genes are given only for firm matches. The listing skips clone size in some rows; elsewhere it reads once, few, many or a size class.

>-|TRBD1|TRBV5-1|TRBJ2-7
TGCGCCAGCAGCTTAGAACAGGGGGCGGTCGAGCAGTACTTC
CASSLEQGAVEQYF
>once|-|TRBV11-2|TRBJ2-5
TGTGCCAGCAGCCTGAAGAGTAACCATGAGACCCAGTACTTC
CASSLKSNHETQYF
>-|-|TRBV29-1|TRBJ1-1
TGCAGCGTCTCTCAGGGCATGACTGAAGCTTTCTTC
CSVSQGMTEAFF
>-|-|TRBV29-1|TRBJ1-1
TGCAGTGTCGTCAGAGGGGTGGTGAACACTGAAGCTTTCTTT
CSVVRGVVNTEAFF
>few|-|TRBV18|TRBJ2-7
TGTGCCAGCTCCCCTGGACAGTACGAGCAGTACTTC
CASSPGQYEQYF
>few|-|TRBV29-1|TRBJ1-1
TGCAGCGTTGGATCGTGCAGTATAGCTGAAGCTTTCTTT
CSVGSCSIAEAFF
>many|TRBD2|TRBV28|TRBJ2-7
TGTGCCACCATTACTAGCGGAAACCTCTACGAGCAGTACTTC
CATITSGNLYEQYF
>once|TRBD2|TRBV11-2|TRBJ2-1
TGTGCCAGCAGCTTAGATAAGGGCGGGAGGTTCTACAATTGGCAGTTCTTC
CASSLDKGGRFYNWQFF
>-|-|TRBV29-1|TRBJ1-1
TGCAGCGTTGGCTCCCGGTTGAACATTGAAGCTTTCTTT
CSVGSRLNIEAFF
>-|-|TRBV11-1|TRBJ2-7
TGTGCCAGCAAGAGGAAGCGATCCTACGAGCAGTATTTC
CASKRKRSYEQYF
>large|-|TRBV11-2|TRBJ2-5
TGTGCCAGCAGCCCCGTCGGGCTAGTCCCAGAGACCCAGTACTTC
CASSPVGLVPETQYF
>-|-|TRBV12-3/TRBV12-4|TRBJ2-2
TGTGCCAGCACCATAAAGCGAGATCTGTTTTTT
CASTIKRDLFF
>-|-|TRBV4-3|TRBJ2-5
TGCGCCAGCGGCCAAGCGGCTAGCTGGAGGACTGGTGAGACCCAGTATTTC
CASGQAASWRTGETQYF
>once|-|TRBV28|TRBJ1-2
TGTACCAGCAGTTTTTCGGAGAACTATGGCTACATCTTC
CTSSFSENYGYIF
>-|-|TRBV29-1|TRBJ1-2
TGCAGCGTTGGGGCGCAAACAGGAACTCAATTGGCTAACTATGGCTACACCTTC
CSVGAQTGTQLANYGYTF
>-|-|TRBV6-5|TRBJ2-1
TGTGCCAGCAGTTACTCCGGGACAAGGGGGAGAGGGAATGAGCAGTTCTTC
CASSYSGTRGRGNEQFF
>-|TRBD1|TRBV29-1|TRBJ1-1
TGTAGCCTTGCAGGGGGTTGGGGGATGAACACTGAAGCTTTCTTT
CSLAGGWGMNTEAFF
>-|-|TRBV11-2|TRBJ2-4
TGTGCCAGCACCACTTCGGTGGTAACCAAAAACATTCGGTACTTC
CASTTSVVTKNIRYF
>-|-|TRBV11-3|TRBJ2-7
TGTGTCAGCTGCGTGGGACGGTCCTACGAGCAGTACTTC
CVSCVGRSYEQYF
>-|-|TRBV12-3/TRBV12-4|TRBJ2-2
TGTGCCAGCAGTTTTTTCGCCGGGGGATTTAACACCGGGAACCTGTTTTTT
CASSFFAGGFNTGNLFF
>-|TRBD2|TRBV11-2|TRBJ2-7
TGTGCCAGCAGCTTGAGGGAGGGGAGGACTAGCGGGCTCATCTCCTACGAGGAATACTTC
CASSLREGRTSGLISYEEYF
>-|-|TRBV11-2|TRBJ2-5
TGTGCCAACAGCCATAGCTCAATCCACGGTACTGGGCGGGAGACCCAGTACTTC
CANSHSSIHGTGRETQYF
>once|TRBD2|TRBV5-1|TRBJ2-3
TGCGCCAGCAGCTTGGCCGGGAGGAGAAGCACATATACGCAGTATTTT
CASSLAGRRSTYTQYF
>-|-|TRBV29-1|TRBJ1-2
TGCAGCGTGTATCCTGCTCGCGACTACGGCTACACCTTC
CSVYPARDYGYTF
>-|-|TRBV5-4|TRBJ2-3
TGTGCCAGCGGTATTGCCGGGGGAAGTTTTTCAGATACGCAGTATTTT
CASGIAGGSFSDTQYF
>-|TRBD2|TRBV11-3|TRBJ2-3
TGTGCCAGTAGCTTTGGCGGGAGGCGGACAGATACGCAATATTTT
CASSFGGRRTDTQYF
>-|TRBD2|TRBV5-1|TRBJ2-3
TGCGCCAGCAGGACTAGCAGGAGGGTTGCAGATACGCAGTATTTT
CASRTSRRVADTQYF
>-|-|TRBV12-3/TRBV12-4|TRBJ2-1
TGTGCCAACAGTTTCTCAGATCCCCATGAGCATTTCTTC
CANSFSDPHEHFF
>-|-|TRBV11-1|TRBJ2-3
TGTGCCAGCAACTCTGGGGGAACCTCTGTTGGAACCCGCACAGATACGCAGTATTTT
CASNSGGTSVGTRTDTQYF
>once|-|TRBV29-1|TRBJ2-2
TGCAGCGTCGAGGGGGGGGCGAACACCGGGGAGATGTTTTTT
CSVEGGANTGEMFF
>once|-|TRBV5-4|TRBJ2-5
TGTGCCAGCAGCCTAGCAGGGAAAGGAGAGACACAGTACTTC
CASSLAGKGETQYF
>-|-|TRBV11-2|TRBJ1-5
TGTGCCAGCAGCTTAACAGGCAGGAACGGCAATGAGCCCCAGCATTTT
CASSLTGRNGNEPQHF
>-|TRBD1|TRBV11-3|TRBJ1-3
TGTGTCAGCTCGACAGGGTTATATGGAAACACCATATATTTT
CVSSTGLYGNTIYF
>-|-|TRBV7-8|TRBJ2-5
TGTGCCAGCAGTTTAGTGGTACAAGATACCCAGTACTTC
CASSLVVQDTQYF
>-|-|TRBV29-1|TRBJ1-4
TGCAGCGTGGGGGGAGGGGGAGGAGAAAAACTCTATTTT
CSVGGGGGEKLYF
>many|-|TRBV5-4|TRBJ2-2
TGTGCCAGCAGCTTGGGGGGACCAACCGGGGAGCTGTTTTTT
CASSLGGPTGELFF
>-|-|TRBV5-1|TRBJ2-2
TGCGCAAGCAGCTTACATCACAGGACGAACACCGGGGGGCAGTTTTTT
CASSLHHRTNTGGQFF
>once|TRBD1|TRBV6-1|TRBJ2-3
TGTGCCGGCAGCGAAGGGGGCACCACAGATACGCAGTATTTT
CAGSEGGTTDTQYF